The entry below gives a single T cell receptor (beta chain) sequence along with its context. Assay: immunoSEQ multiplex PCR; the TCRdb copy retains only in-frame clones and omits some. The sample consists of over 150,000 clones, approximately 91% of them appearing once. The sample is drawn from a study of blood T cell repertoires in COVID-19. This clonotype originated in a man in his fifties with COVID-19, enrolled during active disease. Sequencing used peripheral blood.

The CDR3 is CASRGQGGGQPQHF. The DNA for the CDR3 is TGTGCCAGTAGGGGACAGGGGGGAGGTCAGCCCCAGCATTTT. The chain couples TRBV19 to TRBJ1-5; TRBD1 aligns across 11 bases. Germline CDR1 is LNHDA and CDR2 is SQIVND (reference sequence). The V gene end was trimmed by 6 bases and the J gene end by 6 bases; junction bases not matched to a gene: 4. The CDR3 covers 14 residues.